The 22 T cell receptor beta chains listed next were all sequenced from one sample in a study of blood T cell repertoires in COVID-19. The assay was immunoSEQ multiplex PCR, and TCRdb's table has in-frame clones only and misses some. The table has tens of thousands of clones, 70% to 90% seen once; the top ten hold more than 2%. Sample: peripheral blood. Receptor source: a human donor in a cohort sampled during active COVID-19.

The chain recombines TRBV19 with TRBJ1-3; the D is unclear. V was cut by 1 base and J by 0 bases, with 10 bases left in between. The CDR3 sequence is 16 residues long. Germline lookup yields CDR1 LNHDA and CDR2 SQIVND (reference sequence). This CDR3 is CASSIGGVFSGNTIYF. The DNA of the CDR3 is TGTGCCAGTAGTATAGGCGGAGTGTTCTCTGGAAACACCATATATTTT.

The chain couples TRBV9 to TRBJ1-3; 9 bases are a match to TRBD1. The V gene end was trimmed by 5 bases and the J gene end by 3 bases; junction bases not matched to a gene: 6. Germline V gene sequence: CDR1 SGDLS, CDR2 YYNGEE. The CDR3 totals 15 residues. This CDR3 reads CASSSGTGNGNTIYF. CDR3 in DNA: TGTGCCAGCAGTTCCGGGACAGGGAATGGAAACACCATATATTTT.

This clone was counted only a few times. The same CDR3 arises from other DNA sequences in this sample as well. The CDR3 reads CASSIGTGPYEQYF. The CDR3 DNA reads TGTGCCAGTAGTATAGGGACAGGGCCATACGAGCAGTACTTC. V usage is TRBV19 and J usage is TRBJ2-7, with 8 bases lining up with TRBD1. Germline V gene data show CDR1 as LNHDA and CDR2 as SQIVND (reference sequence). The ends lost 1 base at V and 4 bases at J; junction bases unmatched: 3. The CDR3 is made up of 14 amino acids.

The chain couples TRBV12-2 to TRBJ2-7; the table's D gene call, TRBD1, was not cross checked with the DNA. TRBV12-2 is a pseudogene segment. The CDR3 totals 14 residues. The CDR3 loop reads CASRYPGQTYEQYF. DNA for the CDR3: TGTGCAAGTCGCTATCCGGGACAGACCTACGAGCAGTACTTC.

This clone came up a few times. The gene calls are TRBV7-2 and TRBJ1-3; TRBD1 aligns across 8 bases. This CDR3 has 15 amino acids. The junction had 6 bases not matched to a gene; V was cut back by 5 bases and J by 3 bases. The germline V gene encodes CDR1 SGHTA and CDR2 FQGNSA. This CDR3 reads CASSTRTGFGNTIYF. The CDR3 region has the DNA TGTGCCAGCAGCACCCGGACAGGGTTTGGAAACACCATATATTTT. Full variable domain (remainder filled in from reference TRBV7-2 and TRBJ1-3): GAGVSQSPSNKVTEKGKDVELRCDPISGHTALYWYRQSLGQGLEFLIYFQGNSAPDKSGLPSDRFSAERTGGSVSTLTIQRTQQEDSAVYLCASSTRTGFGNTIYFGEGSWLTVV.

In DNA, the CDR3 is TGCGCCAGCAGCCGGCAGGGACAGCAAGAGACCCAGTACTTC. This gives the protein CASSRQGQQETQYF. V usage is TRBV5-1 and J usage is TRBJ2-5, with 7 bases aligning to TRBD1. The CDR3 extends over 14 amino acids. V shed 4 bases and J 2 bases; nucleotides not matched to a gene: 5. Per the germline V gene, CDR1 is SGHRS and CDR2 is YFSETQ.

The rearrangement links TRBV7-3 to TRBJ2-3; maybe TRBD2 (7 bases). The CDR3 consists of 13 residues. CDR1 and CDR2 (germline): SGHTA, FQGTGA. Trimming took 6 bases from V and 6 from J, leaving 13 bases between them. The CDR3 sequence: CASSSGGGDTQYF. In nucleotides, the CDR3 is TGTGCCAGCAGTTCGGGGGGCGGGGATACGCAGTATTTT.

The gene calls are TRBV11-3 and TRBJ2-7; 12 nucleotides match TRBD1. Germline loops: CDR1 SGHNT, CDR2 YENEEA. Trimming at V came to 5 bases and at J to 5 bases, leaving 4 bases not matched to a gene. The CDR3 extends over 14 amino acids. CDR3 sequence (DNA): TGTGCCAGCAGCCAGGGACAGGGGGCGAACGAGCAGTACTTC. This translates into CASSQGQGANEQYF.

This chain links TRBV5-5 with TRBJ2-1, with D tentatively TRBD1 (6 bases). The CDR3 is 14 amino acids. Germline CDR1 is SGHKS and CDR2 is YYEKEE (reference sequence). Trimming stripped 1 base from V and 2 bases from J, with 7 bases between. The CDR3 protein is CASSLQGTYNEQFF. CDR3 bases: TGTGCCAGCAGCTTGCAGGGGACCTACAATGAGCAGTTCTTC.

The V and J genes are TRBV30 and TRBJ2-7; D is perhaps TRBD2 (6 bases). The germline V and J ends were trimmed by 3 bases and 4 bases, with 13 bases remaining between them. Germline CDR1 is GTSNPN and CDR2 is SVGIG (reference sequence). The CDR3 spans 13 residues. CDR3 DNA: TGTGCCTGGAGATTCGATGGGGGGTACGAGCAGTACTTC. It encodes CAWRFDGGYEQYF.

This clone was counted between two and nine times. DNA for the CDR3: TGCGCCAGCAGCTTCACAGGGTATGGCACCGGGGAGCTGTTTTTT. Translation: CASSFTGYGTGELFF. V and J are TRBV5-1 and TRBJ2-2, with a weak D call TRBD1 (6 bases). CDR1 is SGHRS, CDR2 YFSETQ, per germline. V was cut by 2 bases and J by 4 bases, with 12 bases left in between. The CDR3 is 15 amino acids.

CDR3 nucleotides: TGTGCCAGCAGTTTAACTAGCGGGGCCTACAATGAGCAGTTCTTC. Encoded protein: CASSLTSGAYNEQFF. The chain links TRBV6-4 to TRBJ2-1; 10 bases map to TRBD2. Germline V gives CDR1 MRHNA, CDR2 SNTAGT. The CDR3 length is 15 residues. V shed 5 bases and J 2 bases; nucleotides not matched to a gene: 3.

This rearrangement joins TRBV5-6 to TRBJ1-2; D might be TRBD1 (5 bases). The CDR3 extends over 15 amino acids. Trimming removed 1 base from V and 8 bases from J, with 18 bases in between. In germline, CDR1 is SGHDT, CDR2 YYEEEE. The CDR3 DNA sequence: TGTGCCAGCAGCTTGAACAGGCCAAGAACTATCGGCTACACCTTC. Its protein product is CASSLNRPRTIGYTF. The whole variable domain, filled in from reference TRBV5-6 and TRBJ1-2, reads DAGVTQSPTHLIKTRGQQVTLRCSPKSGHDTVSWYQQALGQGPQFIFQYYEEEERQRGNFPDRFSGHQFPNYSSELNVNALLLGDSALYLCASSLNRPRTIGYTFGSGTRLTVV.

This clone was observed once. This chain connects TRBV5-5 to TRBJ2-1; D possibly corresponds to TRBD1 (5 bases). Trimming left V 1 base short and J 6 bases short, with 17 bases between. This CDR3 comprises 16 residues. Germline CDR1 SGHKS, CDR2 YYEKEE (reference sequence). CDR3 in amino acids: CASSLSWQGAVNEQFF. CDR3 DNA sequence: TGTGCCAGCAGCTTGAGTTGGCAGGGTGCGGTCAATGAGCAGTTCTTC.

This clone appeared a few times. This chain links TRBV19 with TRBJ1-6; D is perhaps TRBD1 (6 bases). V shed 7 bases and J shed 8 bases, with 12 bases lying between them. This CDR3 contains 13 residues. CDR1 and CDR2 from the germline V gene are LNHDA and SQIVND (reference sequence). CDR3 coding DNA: TGTGCCAGTAAGGCACAGGGAGATTCACCCCTCCACTTT. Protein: CASKAQGDSPLHF.

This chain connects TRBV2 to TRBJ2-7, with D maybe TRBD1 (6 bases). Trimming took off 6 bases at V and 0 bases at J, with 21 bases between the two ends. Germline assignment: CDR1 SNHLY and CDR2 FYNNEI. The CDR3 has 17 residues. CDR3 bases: TGTGCCAGCAGGACCCTTGACGGGACAACCTTCTCCTACGAGCAGTACTTC. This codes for CASRTLDGTTFSYEQYF.

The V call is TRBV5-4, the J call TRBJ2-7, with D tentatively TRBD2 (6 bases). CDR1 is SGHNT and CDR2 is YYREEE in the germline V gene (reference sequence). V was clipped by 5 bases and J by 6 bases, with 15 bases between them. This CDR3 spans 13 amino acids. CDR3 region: CASRWKGGPEQYF. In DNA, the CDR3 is TGTGCCAGCAGGTGGAAGGGAGGCCCCGAGCAGTACTTC.

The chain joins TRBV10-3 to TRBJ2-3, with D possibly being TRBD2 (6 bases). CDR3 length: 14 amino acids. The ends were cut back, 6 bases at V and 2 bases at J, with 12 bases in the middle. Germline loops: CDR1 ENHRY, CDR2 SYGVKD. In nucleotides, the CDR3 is TGTGCCATCAGGGTGGGAGGAACCACAGATACGCAGTATTTT. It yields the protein CAIRVGGTTDTQYF.

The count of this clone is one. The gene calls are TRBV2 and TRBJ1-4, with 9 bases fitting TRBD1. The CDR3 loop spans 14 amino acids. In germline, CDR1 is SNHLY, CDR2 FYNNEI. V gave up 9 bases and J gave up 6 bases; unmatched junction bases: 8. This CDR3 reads CARRVDRGDEKLFF. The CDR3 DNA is TGTGCCAGACGCGTAGACAGGGGGGATGAAAAACTGTTTTTT. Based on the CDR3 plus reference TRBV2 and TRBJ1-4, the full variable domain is EPEVTQTPSHQVTQMGQEVILRCVPISNHLYFYWYRQILGQKVEFLVSFYNNEISEKSEIFDDQFSVERPDGSNFTLKIRSTKLEDSAMYFCARRVDRGDEKLFFGSGTQLSVL.

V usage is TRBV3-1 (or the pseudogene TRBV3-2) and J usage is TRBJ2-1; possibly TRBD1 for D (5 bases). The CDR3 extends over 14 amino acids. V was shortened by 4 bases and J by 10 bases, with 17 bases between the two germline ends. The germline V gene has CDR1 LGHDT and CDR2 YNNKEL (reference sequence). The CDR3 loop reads CASSPSTALGEQFF. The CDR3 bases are TGTGCCAGCAGCCCATCGACAGCCTTGGGGGAGCAGTTCTTC.

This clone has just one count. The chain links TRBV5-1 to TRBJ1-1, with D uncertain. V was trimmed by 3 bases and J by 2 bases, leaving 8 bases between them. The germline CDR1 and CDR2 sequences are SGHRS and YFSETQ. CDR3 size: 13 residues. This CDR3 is CASSSESNTEAFF. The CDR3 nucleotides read TGCGCCAGCAGCTCCGAGTCCAACACTGAAGCTTTCTTT.

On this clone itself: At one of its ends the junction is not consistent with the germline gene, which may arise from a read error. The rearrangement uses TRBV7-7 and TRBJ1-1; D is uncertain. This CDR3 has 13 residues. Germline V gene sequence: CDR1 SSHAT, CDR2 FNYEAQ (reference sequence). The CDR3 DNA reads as TGTGCTAGCAGCCGCGAAGAGAACACTGAAGCTTTCTTT. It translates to CASSREENTEAFF.